The rows below give T cell receptor beta chains drawn from one sample of a study of cytomegalovirus exposure and HLA in healthy donors. The method was immunoSEQ multiplex PCR; TCRdb's version includes in-frame clones alone and lacks a portion of them. Here the sample spans about 160,000 clones, around nine tenths being singletons. Input material: PBMCs. The source of these receptors is a young woman in good health and CMV-seropositive. Each CDR3 is given with its conserved first and last residue.

v_call,cdr3_aa
TRBV25-1,CASSPTKGTNYNEQFF
TRBV6-5,CASSWTANTEAFF
TRBV5-1,CASSLYPSGSTPDEQFF
TRBV5-1,CASSEGGTGWYEQYF
TRBV10-3,CAIRGTGPNEKLFF
TRBV7-9,CASSFPAGRETQYF
TRBV11-3,CASRLRQGEADTQYF
TRBV5-1,CASSLERGTYEQYF
TRBV7-2,CASSPYSGRNEQFF
TRBV5-1,CASDSVGVGTDTQYF
TRBV10-3,CAISERGNYGYTF
TRBV27,CASSLDRNTEAFF
TRBV7-3,CASRKELAGGGGDEQFF
TRBV5-4,CASSPSGTGGINEQFF
TRBV2,CASSVIAGTDTQYF
TRBV9,CASSVGTGYPYEQYF
TRBV6-6,CASSLSTEAFF
TRBV14,CASSQRQLQETQYF
TRBV7-9,CASSPQGPSPPHYEQYF
TRBV27,CASSLGQGDYIF
TRBV27,CASSFQANSYNEQFF
TRBV2,CASSDGGGSEQFF
TRBV11-2,CASSSWGRESMGSGELFF
TRBV30,CAWSVRDEQFF
TRBV7-9,CASSLVWGPGGQNIQYF
TRBV11-3,CASSLTGVSGNTIYF
TRBV6-5,CASSYSTPREGGEQFF
TRBV6-4,CASSPLGEAGELFF
TRBV6-6,CASSLSDTQYF
TRBV6-5,CASTPGRGYGETQYF
TRBV2,CASSGTNSNQPQHF
TRBV4-1,CASSQLPGVGEQYF
TRBV6-6,CASSYSQGSYEQYF
TRBV7-2,CASSLGLGGETQYF
TRBV7-8,CASSSLGGSGSEQYF
TRBV2,CASRGAGYLAASYNEQFF
TRBV6-5,CASRTPGGEQYF
TRBV2,CASRGTSTGELFF
TRBV7-3,CASSSIVDPASYGYTF